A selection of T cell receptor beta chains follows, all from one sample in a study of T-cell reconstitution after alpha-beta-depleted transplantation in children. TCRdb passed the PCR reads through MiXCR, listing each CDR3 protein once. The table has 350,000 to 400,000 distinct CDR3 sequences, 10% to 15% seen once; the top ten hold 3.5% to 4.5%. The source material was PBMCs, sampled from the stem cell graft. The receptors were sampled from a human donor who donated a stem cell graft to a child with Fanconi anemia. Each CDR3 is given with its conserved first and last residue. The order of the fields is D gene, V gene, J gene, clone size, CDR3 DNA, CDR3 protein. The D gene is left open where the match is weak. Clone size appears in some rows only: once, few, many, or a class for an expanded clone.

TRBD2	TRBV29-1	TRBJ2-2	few	TGCAGCGCCCACATCCCAGGGAGGGACACCGGGGAGCTGTTTTTT	CSAHIPGRDTGELFF
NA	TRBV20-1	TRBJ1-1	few	TGCAGTGCTAGGGAAGGGTTAGCTGAAGCTTTCTTT	CSAREGLAEAFF
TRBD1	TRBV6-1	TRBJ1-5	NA	TGTGCCAGCAGTGAAGCGCAGGGGGGTCAGCCCCAGCATTTT	CASSEAQGGQPQHF
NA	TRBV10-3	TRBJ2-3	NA	TGTGCCATCAGGGGGGGACCTAGCACAGATACGCAGTATTTT	CAIRGGPSTDTQYF
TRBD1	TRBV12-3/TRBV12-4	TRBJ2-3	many	TGTGCCAGCAGTAGGGGACAGGGGAGGGATACGCAGTATTTT	CASSRGQGRDTQYF
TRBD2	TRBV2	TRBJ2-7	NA	TGTGCCAGCAGTGACTTCAGCGGGGCTACCAGGAACGAGCAGTACTTC	CASSDFSGATRNEQYF
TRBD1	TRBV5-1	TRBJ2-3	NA	TGCGACAGCAGCCGCCCCGGGACAGGGGCGACAGATACGCAGTATTTT	CDSSRPGTGATDTQYF
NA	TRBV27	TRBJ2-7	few	TGTGCCAGCAGTTTATCGGACGCGCACTACGAGCAGTACTTC	CASSLSDAHYEQYF
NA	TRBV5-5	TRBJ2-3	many	TGTGCCAGCAGCTTGACGGGGAGCGCCCCGGATACGCAGTATTTT	CASSLTGSAPDTQYF
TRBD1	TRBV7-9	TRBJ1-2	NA	TGTGCCAGCAGCCCAGACAGGGTTGTCTATGGCTACACCTTC	CASSPDRVVYGYTF
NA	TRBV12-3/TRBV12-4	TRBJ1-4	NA	TGTGCCAGCAGTTTAGGTACAGTGGAGAATGAAAAACTGTTTTTT	CASSLGTVENEKLFF
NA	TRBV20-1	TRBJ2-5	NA	TGCAGTGCTAGAGATCAGGAAGGACAGCAAGAGACCCAGTACTTC	CSARDQEGQQETQYF
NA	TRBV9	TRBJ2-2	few	TGTGCCAGCAGCGACAGGCAGAACACCGGGGAGCTGTTTTTT	CASSDRQNTGELFF
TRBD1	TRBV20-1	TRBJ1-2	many	TGCAGTGCTAGAGATCCGGGACAGGGTCATGGCTACACCTTC	CSARDPGQGHGYTF
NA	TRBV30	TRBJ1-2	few	TGTGCCTGGATAAACTATGGCTACACCTTC	CAWINYGYTF
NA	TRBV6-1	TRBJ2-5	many	TGTGCCAGCAGTGAAGGGACCCAGTACTTC	CASSEGTQYF
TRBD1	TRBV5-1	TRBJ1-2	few	TGCGCCAGCAGCGTTACCGCGGGGACAGGGAGCTATGGCTACACCTTC	CASSVTAGTGSYGYTF
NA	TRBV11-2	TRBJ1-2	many	TGTGCCAGCAGCTTAGAGTCCTTCTATGGCTACACCTTC	CASSLESFYGYTF
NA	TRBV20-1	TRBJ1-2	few	TGCAGTGCTTCCGGGATGGGAGGGGTTGGCTACACCTTC	CSASGMGGVGYTF
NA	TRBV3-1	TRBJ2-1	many	TGTGCCAGCAGCCAACTCAGGGCCTCAAGCTATGAGCAGTTCTTC	CASSQLRASSYEQFF
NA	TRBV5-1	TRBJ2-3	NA	TGCGCCAGCAGCTTATTTGAGCCTACAGATACGCAGTATTTT	CASSLFEPTDTQYF
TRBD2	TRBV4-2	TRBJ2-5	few	TGTGCCAGCAGCCAAGCTAGCGGGGGGGCCTATGAGACCCAGTACTTC	CASSQASGGAYETQYF
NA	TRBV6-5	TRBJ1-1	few	TGTGCCAGCAGTTATATGGGGGACACTGAAGCTTTCTTT	CASSYMGDTEAFF
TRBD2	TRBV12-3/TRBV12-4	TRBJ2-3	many	TGTGCCAGCAGTTTAAGATTAGCGGGGGCCGACACAGATACGCAGTATTTT	CASSLRLAGADTDTQYF
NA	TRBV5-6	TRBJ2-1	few	TGTGCCAGCAGCTACGACGTTTCCGGGACTCCAATTTTAGAGCAGTTCTTC	CASSYDVSGTPILEQFF
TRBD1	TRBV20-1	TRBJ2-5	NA	TGCAGTGCTAGCTATCGACAGGGTGCGGAGACCCAGTACTTC	CSASYRQGAETQYF
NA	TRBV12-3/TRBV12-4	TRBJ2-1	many	TGTGCCAGCAGTTTTACGATTGAGCAGTTCTTC	CASSFTIEQFF
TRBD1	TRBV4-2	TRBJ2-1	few	TGTGCCAGCAGCTTAACCGGGACAGAGATCTACAATGAGCAGTTCTTC	CASSLTGTEIYNEQFF
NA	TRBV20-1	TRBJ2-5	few	TGCAGTGCTAGCTTTCTGAAAGAGACCCAGTACTTC	CSASFLKETQYF
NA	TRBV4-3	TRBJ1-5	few	TGCGCCAGCAGCCAAGATAAGGTTTCGAGTATGAGCAATCAGCCCCAGCATTTT	CASSQDKVSSMSNQPQHF
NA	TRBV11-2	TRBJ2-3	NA	TGTGCCAGCAGCTTCCCCCCCGGAGGGCTGAGCACAGATACGCAGTATTTT	CASSFPPGGLSTDTQYF
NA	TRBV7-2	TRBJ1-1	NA	TGTGCCAGCAGCCCACAAAACACTGAAGCTTTCTTT	CASSPQNTEAFF
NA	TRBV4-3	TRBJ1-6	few	TGCGCCAGCAGCCAAGAAGGGTCAGGGCTGTCACCCCTCCACTTT	CASSQEGSGLSPLHF
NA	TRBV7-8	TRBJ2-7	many	TGTGCCAGCAGCTTAGGTGGGAGCAGGGGTGGGGAGCAGTACTTC	CASSLGGSRGGEQYF
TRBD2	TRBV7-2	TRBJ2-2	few	TGTGCCAGCAGGGGACTAGCGGGGGGGCACGGGGAGCTGTTTTTT	CASRGLAGGHGELFF
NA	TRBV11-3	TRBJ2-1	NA	TGTGCCAGCAGCTCTAGGGGAGACTACTACAATGAGCAGTTCTTC	CASSSRGDYYNEQFF